This T cell receptor (beta chain) was profiled in a study of OX40 agonist ivuxolimab in advanced cancers. Sequencing was performed with immunoSEQ multiplex PCR; in TCRdb, only in-frame clones are kept and a portion is missing. The sample includes some 83,000 clones, around 85% of them seen just once. Systemic immunosuppression or a history of autoimmune disease excluded patients. Trimming removed 5 bases at V and 2 bases at J, with 13 bases between. Germline V gives CDR1 SGHTA, CDR2 FQGTGA. This CDR3 comprises 14 residues. Only one count was recorded for this clone. This sequence was found in an adult with an advanced solid tumor such as melanoma, head and neck, liver or kidney cancer. The source material was CD4+ or CD8+ T cells sorted from blood, sampled in a trial of the OX40 agonist ivuxolimab. The chain couples TRBV7-3 to TRBJ2-7, with D possibly matching TRBD1 (6 bases). In nucleotides, the CDR3 is TGTGCCAGCAGCCCCCCGGACAGCACCTACGAGCAGTACTTC. As protein: CASSPPDSTYEQYF.